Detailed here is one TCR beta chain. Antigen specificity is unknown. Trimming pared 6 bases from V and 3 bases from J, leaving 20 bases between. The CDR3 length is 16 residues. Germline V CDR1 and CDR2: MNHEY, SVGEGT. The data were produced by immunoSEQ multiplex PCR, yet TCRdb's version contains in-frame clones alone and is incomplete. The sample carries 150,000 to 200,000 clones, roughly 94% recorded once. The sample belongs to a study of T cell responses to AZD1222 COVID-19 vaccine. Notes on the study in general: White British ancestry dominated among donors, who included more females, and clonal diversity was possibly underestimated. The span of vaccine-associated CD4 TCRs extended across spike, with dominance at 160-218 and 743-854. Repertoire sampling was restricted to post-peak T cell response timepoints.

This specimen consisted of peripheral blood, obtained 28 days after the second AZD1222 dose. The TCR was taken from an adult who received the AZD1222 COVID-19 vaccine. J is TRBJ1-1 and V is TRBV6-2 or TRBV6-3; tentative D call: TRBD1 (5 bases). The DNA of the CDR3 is TGTGCCAGCAGCCACTCAACGGGGCGGGGTTACACTGAAGCTTTCTTT. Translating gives CASSHSTGRGYTEAFF.